The T cell receptor (beta chain) under discussion was sequenced for a study of Ad26.COV2.S vaccination and SARS-CoV-2 variants. The overall study: The study gave Ad26.COV2.S intramuscularly, once or twice 56 days apart. Overall study results and limits: A substantial breadth of spike-specific CD8+ and CD4+ T cell responses after vaccination has been reported. Total T cell responses may have been underestimated by the TCR breadth and depth analyses.

In the case of this clone: What it recognizes is unknown.

Documented treatment: some 20 received Ad26.COV2.S at low or high dose, single or two shots; several received placebo; per-sample allocation not given. Specimen acquisition occurred on day 63 following the initial vaccine or placebo injection. The table came from immunoSEQ multiplex PCR; TCRdb's copy has only in-frame clones and leaves some out. The sample gives approximately 340,000 clones, about 88% of which show up once; less than 4% is in the top ten. The sample was peripheral blood, taken in a trial of Ad26.COV2.S vaccine versus placebo. The receptor's source is a person between 18 and 59 years old who received the Ad26.COV2.S COVID-19 vaccine or a placebo.

CDR3 residues: CASSVTSFGGSEQYF. CDR3 nucleotides: TGTGCCAGCAGCGTAACAAGCTTCGGTGGGTCCGAGCAGTACTTC. The V call is TRBV9, the J call TRBJ2-7; D unclear. This CDR3 spans 15 amino acids. V lost 1 base and J 6 bases, leaving 17 bases between the germline ends. Germline CDR1 is SGDLS and CDR2 is YYNGEE.